Shown below are 17 T cell receptor beta chains from a single sample sequenced in a study of CD8+ T cells in alopecia areata. Extraction of RNA preceded its reverse transcription into cDNA, which served as the sequencing template. Sequencing was performed with immunoSEQ multiplex PCR; in TCRdb, only in-frame clones are kept and a portion is missing. The table includes about 150,000 clones, about nine tenths detected once. Sequences were derived from CD8+ T cells sorted from blood, sampled at week 0. Source of these receptors: a human donor with alopecia areata.

This clone was counted between two and nine times. The genes are TRBV29-1 and TRBJ2-7; a possible D gene is TRBD1 (6 bases). V lost 4 bases and J 3 bases, leaving 13 bases between the germline ends. CDR1 is SQVTM and CDR2 is ANQGSEA in the germline V gene. This CDR3 has 13 residues. The CDR3 DNA reads as TGCAGCGTTGTTTTCGCAGGGGACTACGAGCAGTACTTC. This codes for CSVVFAGDYEQYF.

This clone has just one count. The chain employs TRBV6-1 and TRBJ2-7; 8 positions agree with TRBD1. J gave up 4 bases and V 3 bases, and 5 bases lay outside the gene matches. CDR1 and CDR2 from the germline V gene are MNHNS and SASEGT. This CDR3 contains 14 residues. Written as DNA, the CDR3 is TGTGCCAGCAGTGACCCCCGGACAGGGTACGAGCAGTACTTC. Its protein is CASSDPRTGYEQYF.

The chain carries TRBV4-2 and TRBJ2-2; 7 nucleotides agree with TRBD2. This CDR3 spans 15 amino acids. Germline V gene lookup returns CDR1 LGHNA and CDR2 YNFKEQ. V shed 2 bases, J shed 6 bases, and the junction held 6 bases outside the gene matches. CDR3 protein: CASSQSGGRPGELFF. The CDR3 nucleotides are TGTGCCAGCAGCCAAAGCGGCGGGAGACCCGGGGAGCTGTTTTTT.

The V and J genes are TRBV10-1 and TRBJ2-7; TRBD2 agrees at 9 bases. CDR3 length: 14 amino acids. The V gene end was trimmed by 3 bases and the J gene end by 2 bases; junction bases not matched to a gene: 2. Germline V CDR1 and CDR2: WNHNN, SYGVQD (reference sequence). The CDR3 loop is CASSDASGTYEQYF. The CDR3 nucleotides read TGCGCCAGCAGTGATGCTAGCGGGACCTACGAGCAGTACTTC.

This clone has a single count. This chain connects TRBV9 to TRBJ2-1, with D unresolved. V lost 4 bases to trimming and J lost 4 bases, with 12 bases between them. CDR1 and CDR2 from the germline V gene are SGDLS and YYNGEE. CDR3 length equals 14 residues. The CDR3 nucleotides read TGTGCCAGCAGCCTACTCGGCGGTTACAATGAGCAGTTCTTC. This translates into CASSLLGGYNEQFF.

The V and J genes are TRBV11-2 and TRBJ2-7, with unresolved D. Germline loops: CDR1 SGHAT, CDR2 FQNNGV. The CDR3 length is 12 residues. V lost 5 bases and J 5 bases, leaving 10 bases between the germline ends. The CDR3 is CASSPGANEQYF. In nucleotides, the CDR3 is TGTGCCAGCAGCCCTGGCGCGAACGAGCAGTACTTC.

Points on this clone: This sample includes further DNA sequences coding for the same CDR3. This chain joins TRBV9 and TRBJ2-7, with D tentatively TRBD2 (6 bases). V was pared by 0 bases and J by 2 bases, with 9 bases between. The CDR3 consists of 14 residues. CDR1 SGDLS and CDR2 YYNGEE come from the germline V gene. CDR3 sequence reads: CASSVGGVTYEQYF. CDR3 in DNA: TGTGCCAGCAGCGTAGGGGGGGTTACCTACGAGCAGTACTTC. Full variable domain (missing parts from reference TRBV9 and TRBJ2-7): DSGVTQTPKHLITATGQRVTLRCSPRSGDLSVYWYQQSLDQGLQFLIQYYNGEERAKGNILERFSAQQFPDLHSELNLSSLELGDSALYFCASSVGGVTYEQYFGPGTRLTVT.

V usage is TRBV27 and J usage is TRBJ1-1, with D tentatively TRBD1 (6 bases). Germline loops: CDR1 MNHEY, CDR2 SMNVEV (reference sequence). The CDR3 is 15 amino acids. Trimming removed 1 base at V and 5 bases at J, with 14 bases between. The DNA of the CDR3 is TGTGCCAGCAGTTTATACAGGGTAGGGACGACTGAAGCTTTCTTT. Translating gives CASSLYRVGTTEAFF.

The chain carries TRBV6-6 and TRBJ2-3, with TRBD1 matching 10 bases. V was clipped by 4 bases and J by 2 bases; unmatched bases: 6. The length of the CDR3 is 16 residues. CDR1 is MNHNY and CDR2 is SVGAGI in the germline V gene (reference sequence). CDR3 region: CASSSLGQGNTDTQYF. Written as DNA, the CDR3 is TGTGCCAGCAGTTCCCTGGGACAGGGGAACACAGATACGCAGTATTTT.

This sequence joins TRBV29-1 and TRBJ1-3; D is perhaps TRBD1 (5 bases). Germline values: CDR1 SQVTM, CDR2 ANQGSEA. This CDR3 contains 16 residues. V lost 2 bases, J lost 0 bases, and 14 bases lay in between. CDR3 bases: TGCAGCGTTGAATCCAGGGCCCCAGACTCTGGAAACACCATATATTTT. This sequence encodes CSVESRAPDSGNTIYF. Variable domain in full (rest from reference TRBV29-1 and TRBJ1-3): SAVISQKPSRDICQRGTSLTIQCQVDSQVTMMFWYRQQPGQSLTLIATANQGSEATYESGFVIDKFPISRPNLTFSTLTVSNMSPEDSSIYLCSVESRAPDSGNTIYFGEGSWLTVV.

The chain combines TRBV30 with TRBJ2-7; D is ambiguous. Trimming took off 6 bases at V and 5 bases at J, with 11 bases between the two ends. The length of the CDR3 is 11 residues. From germline, CDR1 is GTSNPN and CDR2 SVGIG (reference sequence). The CDR3 is CACLRTHEQYF. Here the CDR3 DNA reads TGTGCCTGCCTCAGGACCCACGAGCAGTACTTC.

This chain connects TRBV5-1 to TRBJ2-7, with D hard to call. This CDR3 region has 12 residues. The ends were cut back, 3 bases at V and 2 bases at J, with 6 bases in the middle. CDR1 is SGHRS, CDR2 YFSETQ, per germline. The CDR3 DNA is TGCGCCAGCAGCTACGACACCTACGAGCAGTACTTC. It specifies CASSYDTYEQYF.

In regard to this clone: The same CDR3 is also encoded by other DNA sequences in this sample. The V gene is TRBV29-1, the J gene TRBJ1-1; D gene ambiguous. Germline V gives CDR1 SQVTM, CDR2 ANQGSEA. The CDR3 is 11 residues long. The V end lost 2 bases, the J end lost 3 bases, and 4 bases lay between the germline ends. CDR3 bases: TGCAGCGTTGAACGGGACACTGAAGCTTTCTTT. Its translation is CSVERDTEAFF.

The chain has TRBV9 and TRBJ2-5, with 12 bases lining up with TRBD1. Germline CDR1 reads SGDLS; CDR2 reads YYNGEE. The V segment lost 2 bases and the J segment 3 bases; nucleotides outside the gene matches: 8. The CDR3 consists of 17 residues. The CDR3 is CASSVGTGGPTEETQYF. The CDR3, as DNA: TGTGCCAGCAGCGTCGGGACAGGGGGCCCCACTGAAGAGACCCAGTACTTC.

This clone was seen only once. The chain joins TRBV5-4 to TRBJ1-2, with D unresolved. V was shortened by 0 bases and J by 1 base, with 4 bases between the two germline ends. The CDR3 loop spans 13 amino acids. Germline V gives CDR1 SGHNT, CDR2 YYREEE (reference sequence). The CDR3 nucleotides are TGTGCCAGCAGCTTGGCAGTTAACTATGGCTACACCTTC. Translated: CASSLAVNYGYTF.

This clone appeared a few times. This chain's CDR3 is CATQRVSGELFF. In DNA form, the CDR3 reads TGTGCCACCCAAAGGGTTTCCGGGGAGCTGTTTTTT. V and J are TRBV19 and TRBJ2-2; D unresolved. V was pared by 10 bases and J by 6 bases, with 12 bases between. Germline V lookup: CDR1 LNHDA, CDR2 SQIVND (reference sequence). The length of the CDR3 is 12 residues.

With respect to this clone: Distinct nucleotide sequences in the sample also encode this CDR3. The chain employs TRBV9 and TRBJ1-1; D is uncertain. Germline assignment: CDR1 SGDLS and CDR2 YYNGEE. The CDR3 is made up of 13 amino acids. V lost 0 bases, J lost 0 bases, and 3 bases lay in between. This chain's CDR3 is CASSVVLNTEAFF. The DNA for the CDR3 is TGTGCCAGCAGCGTAGTGCTGAACACTGAAGCTTTCTTT.